A selection of T cell receptor beta chains follows, all from one sample in a study of early T cells in non-severe SARS-CoV-2 infection. MiXCR, run by TCRdb on the 5' RACE reads, gives a single entry per CDR3 protein. The table has roughly 50,000 distinct CDR3 sequences, about 7.8% seen once. Sample: whole blood. These receptors originate from an adult who was a healthcare worker with PCR-confirmed SARS-CoV-2 infection or an uninfected control (not recorded which). Each CDR3 is given with its conserved first and last residue. The D gene is left open where the match is weak. Rows may omit the clone size; those that give it use once, few, many or a size class.

v_call	j_call	clone_size	d_call	cdr3_aa	cdr3_nt
TRBV30	TRBJ1-1	-	-	CAWSVGVLNTEAFF	TGTGCCTGGAGTGTTGGGGTGCTGAACACTGAAGCTTTCTTT
TRBV14	TRBJ1-1	many	TRBD1	CASSQLIDRVGAFF	TGTGCCAGCAGCCAACTCATCGACAGGGTCGGAGCTTTCTTT
TRBV7-9	TRBJ2-3	-	-	CASSSKRTPLTDTQYF	TGTGCCAGCAGCTCGAAACGGACTCCCCTCACAGATACGCAGTATTTT
TRBV28	TRBJ2-7	few	-	CASRPTGRQIYEQYF	TGTGCCAGCCGCCCGACAGGTCGCCAAATCTACGAGCAGTACTTC
TRBV5-6	TRBJ1-2	many	-	CASNSEPGRRNYGYTF	TGTGCCAGCAATAGTGAACCGGGACGCAGAAACTATGGCTACACCTTC
TRBV5-4	TRBJ2-3	many	-	CASSLELADTQYF	TGTGCCAGCAGCTTGGAACTAGCAGATACGCAGTATTTT
TRBV12-3/TRBV12-4	TRBJ2-3	many	-	CASSGLRVRTDTQYF	TGTGCCAGCAGTGGACTAAGGGTCCGCACAGATACGCAGTATTTT
TRBV29-1	TRBJ2-4	many	TRBD1	CSVPGTGVNIQYF	TGCAGCGTTCCCGGGACAGGGGTAAACATTCAGTACTTC
TRBV20-1	TRBJ2-1	few	-	CSATTRTHYNEQFF	TGCAGTGCAACAACTAGGACACACTACAATGAGCAGTTCTTC
TRBV5-1	TRBJ2-1	many	-	CASSLEGIPYNEQFF	TGCGCCAGCAGCTTGGAAGGGATACCCTACAATGAGCAGTTCTTC
TRBV5-6	TRBJ2-7	-	TRBD1	CASSLTQGQGTYEQYF	TGTGCCAGCAGCCTGACCCAAGGACAGGGGACCTACGAGCAGTACTTC
TRBV10-3	TRBJ2-3	many	-	CAISSRLDTQYF	TGTGCCATCAGCTCTCGACTAGATACGCAGTATTTT
TRBV24-1	TRBJ2-7	many	TRBD1	CATSVGDRETYEQYF	TGTGCCACCAGTGTGGGGGACAGAGAAACCTACGAGCAGTACTTC
TRBV20-1	TRBJ2-7	many	TRBD2	CSARGLAAREQYF	TGCAGTGCAAGGGGACTAGCGGCAAGAGAGCAGTACTTC
TRBV28	TRBJ2-1	many	-	CASSTLLFEQFF	TGTGCCAGCAGTACACTCCTGTTTGAGCAGTTCTTC
TRBV3-1	TRBJ2-2	many	-	CASSPRQLTNTGELFF	TGTGCCAGCAGCCCAAGGCAGCTAACGAACACCGGGGAGCTGTTTTTT
TRBV6-6	TRBJ1-5	-	TRBD1	CASSTDRGQSNQPQHF	TGTGCCAGCAGTACGGACAGGGGGCAGAGCAATCAGCCCCAGCATTTT
TRBV19	TRBJ1-1	-	-	CASSKYTNTEAFF	TGTGCCAGTAGTAAATACACGAACACTGAAGCTTTCTTT
TRBV7-9	TRBJ1-6	many	-	CASSLADTSNSPLHF	TGTGCCAGCAGCTTAGCGGATACAAGTAATTCACCCCTCCACTTT
TRBV5-4	TRBJ1-1	many	-	CASSPDTRNTEAFF	TGTGCCAGCAGCCCGGACACTCGGAACACTGAAGCTTTCTTT
TRBV29-1	TRBJ2-5	few	-	CSVVYETQYF	TGCAGCGTTGTTTACGAGACCCAGTACTTC
TRBV29-1	TRBJ1-2	-	-	CSVEAFPREGGYTF	TGCAGCGTTGAAGCTTTTCCCAGGGAGGGTGGCTACACCTTC
TRBV7-2	TRBJ1-1	-	-	CASSLGTAVNTEAFF	TGTGCCAGCAGCTTAGGGACGGCCGTGAACACTGAAGCCTTCTTT
TRBV6-6	TRBJ2-2	few	TRBD1	CASSTGGAGTGELFF	TGTGCCAGCAGTACAGGGGGCGCGGGCACCGGGGAGCTGTTTTTT
TRBV3-1	TRBJ2-3	many	TRBD2	CASSHVLAGTYTDTQYF	TGTGCCAGCAGCCACGTACTAGCGGGGACCTACACAGATACGCAGTATTTT